These 25 T cell receptor beta chains share one sample of origin, sequenced in a study of Ad26.COV2.S vaccination and SARS-CoV-2 variants. As to treatment: over 15 received Ad26.COV2.S at low or high dose, single or two shots; 5 received placebo; per-sample allocation not given. The samples were gathered on day 63 after the first injection of vaccine or placebo. Assay: immunoSEQ multiplex PCR; the TCRdb copy retains only in-frame clones and omits some. Of roughly 700,000 clones listed, about 89% are singletons. This specimen was peripheral blood, taken in a trial of Ad26.COV2.S vaccine versus placebo. The receptors stem from a person aged 18-65 years who received the Ad26.COV2.S COVID-19 vaccine or a placebo.

The CDR3 nucleotides are TGTGCCAGCAGCCGGCTCCGGGAGACCCAGTACTTC. The encoded protein is CASSRLRETQYF. This chain joins TRBV3-1 (or the pseudogene TRBV3-2) and TRBJ2-5; no clear D. V was trimmed by 4 bases and J by 5 bases, leaving 8 bases between them. The CDR3 contains 12 residues. The V gene's germline CDR1 is LGHDT and CDR2 YNNKEL (reference sequence).

The chain links TRBV2 to TRBJ2-7; 10 bases line up with TRBD2. Germline CDR1 and CDR2: SNHLY and FYNNEI. This CDR3 has 15 amino acids. With 6 bases clipped from V and 2 bases from J, the junction kept 7 bases outside the gene matches. The CDR3 loop reads CASRPLAGGTYEQYF. As DNA, the CDR3 is TGTGCCAGCAGACCGTTAGCGGGGGGCACCTACGAGCAGTACTTC.

V usage is TRBV5-1 and J usage is TRBJ2-1; 8 bases are shared with TRBD2. Germline V gives CDR1 SGHRS, CDR2 YFSETQ. The CDR3 loop spans 16 amino acids. The J segment lost 3 bases and the V segment lost 2 bases, leaving 7 bases of the junction unmatched. The CDR3: CASSFGRGEDYNEQFF. CDR3 nucleotide sequence: TGCGCCAGCAGCTTCGGGAGGGGGGAGGACTACAATGAGCAGTTCTTC.

V is TRBV30 and J is TRBJ2-1; 8 bases are a match to TRBD2. The CDR3 is made up of 13 amino acids. Trimming cost V 7 bases and J 7 bases; bases outside gene matches: 9. Germline values: CDR1 GTSNPN, CDR2 SVGIG (reference sequence). The CDR3, as DNA: TGTGCCTCCAGCGGGGGCGCGGGGAATGAGCAGTTCTTC. It yields the protein CASSGGAGNEQFF. Drawing the rest from reference TRBV30 and TRBJ2-1, the complete variable domain is SQTIHQWPATLVQPVGSPLSLECTVEGTSNPNLYWYRQAAGRGLQLLFYSVGIGQISSEVPQNLSASRPQDRQFILSSKKLLLSDSGFYLCASSGGAGNEQFFGPGTRLTVL.

For this clone: Other nucleotide sequences from this sample produce the same CDR3. This chain connects TRBV19 to TRBJ1-2; possible D gene TRBD1, 6 bases. With 5 bases removed from V and 5 bases from J, the gap between germline ends came to 12 bases. Germline CDR1 is LNHDA and CDR2 is SQIVND (reference sequence). This CDR3 is 13 amino acids long. The CDR3 nucleotides read TGTGCCAGTAGTGCTAGGGGGGCATATGGCTACACCTTC. This sequence encodes CASSARGAYGYTF.

The chain is built from TRBV7-2 and TRBJ1-2; D call uncertain. The CDR3 spans 14 residues. Germline CDR1 is SGHTA and CDR2 is FQGNSA. Trimming took off 5 bases at V and 4 bases at J, with 14 bases between the two ends. The CDR3 DNA follows: TGTGCCAGCAGCCGGCGCCGGCAGAGCTATGGCTACACCTTC. Protein product: CASSRRRQSYGYTF.

The chain carries TRBV30 and TRBJ1-4; D unclear. Germline V lookup: CDR1 GTSNPN, CDR2 SVGIG (reference sequence). The CDR3 is 13 residues long. V dropped 2 bases and J dropped 4 bases, with 8 bases sitting between them. CDR3: CAWSNQNNEKLFF. CDR3 sequence (DNA): TGTGCCTGGAGTAACCAGAATAATGAAAAACTGTTTTTT.

The V gene is TRBV6-5, the J gene TRBJ2-2; D not resolved. Per germline, CDR1 MNHEY and CDR2 SVGAGI. The CDR3 is made up of 13 amino acids. The germline V and J ends were trimmed by 7 bases and 3 bases, with 9 bases remaining between them. The CDR3 nucleotides read TGTGCCAGCAAATTCCGTGACACCGGGGAGCTGTTTTTT. Its translation is CASKFRDTGELFF.

The rearrangement joins TRBV20-1 to TRBJ2-1; D not resolved. V was clipped by 1 base and J by 7 bases, with 5 bases between them. Germline V lookup: CDR1 DFQATT, CDR2 SNEGSKA (reference sequence). This CDR3 contains 11 residues. Written as DNA, the CDR3 is TGCAGTGCTAGAGTAATAAATGAGCAGTTCTTC. Translation: CSARVINEQFF.

This clone appeared a single time. This chain connects TRBV3-1 (or the pseudogene TRBV3-2) to TRBJ2-4; a possible D gene is TRBD2 (7 bases). The germline V and J ends were trimmed by 3 bases and 4 bases, with 16 bases remaining between them. CDR3 length equals 16 residues. The germline CDR1 and CDR2 sequences are LGHDT and YNNKEL (reference sequence). This chain's CDR3 is CASSQAAAGTKNIQYF. CDR3 in DNA: TGTGCCAGCAGCCAGGCGGCAGCGGGGACAAAAAACATTCAGTACTTC.

The chain links TRBV19 to TRBJ1-1; 9 bases fit TRBD1. Germline V lookup: CDR1 LNHDA, CDR2 SQIVND (reference sequence). The V segment lost 5 bases and the J segment 0 bases; nucleotides outside the gene matches: 4. The CDR3 runs 15 residues. The CDR3 protein is CASSPGQGMNTEAFF. CDR3 nucleotide sequence: TGTGCCAGTAGTCCAGGACAGGGGATGAACACTGAAGCTTTCTTT.

Here the CDR3 DNA reads TGTGCCAGCAGCGAAACCGTCTCTGGGGCCAACGTCCTGACTTTC. Its protein is CASSETVSGANVLTF. This chain links TRBV13 with TRBJ2-6; D remains ambiguous. Trimming took 5 bases from V and 0 from J, leaving 8 bases between them. Germline CDR1 and CDR2: PRHDT and FYEKMQ (reference sequence). The CDR3 totals 15 residues.

The chain couples TRBV15 to TRBJ2-3, with TRBD2 matching 11 bases. V was clipped by 0 bases and J by 5 bases; unmatched bases: 13. The CDR3 has 19 amino acids. Germline V lookup: CDR1 LNHNV, CDR2 YYDKDF (reference sequence). The CDR3 coding sequence is TGTGCCACCAGCAGAGATCTTGAGACTAGCGGGGCGATCAGAGATACGCAGTATTTT. This translates into CATSRDLETSGAIRDTQYF.

The chain employs TRBV29-1 and TRBJ2-7; D may be TRBD1 or TRBD2 (5 bases each). The germline V gene encodes CDR1 SQVTM and CDR2 ANQGSEA. The CDR3 consists of 15 residues. V was trimmed by 1 base and J by 3 bases, leaving 16 bases between them. The CDR3 DNA sequence: TGCAGCGTTGAAGTAAGGCGAGGGGCGTTCTACGAGCAGTACTTC. Translating it yields CSVEVRRGAFYEQYF.

This sequence joins TRBV12-3 or TRBV12-4 and TRBJ2-3; D is undetermined. The V and J ends lost 6 bases and 1 base respectively, with 8 bases between them. The CDR3 sequence is 13 residues long. CDR3 coding DNA: TGTGCCAGCAGGCCGTCCGGCACAGATACGCAGTATTTT. Amino acids: CASRPSGTDTQYF.

The CDR3 spells CASSLAGGLSGNEQFF. Here the CDR3 DNA reads TGTGCCAGCAGCTTAGCGGGAGGGTTATCTGGGAATGAGCAGTTCTTC. The chain joins TRBV7-2 to TRBJ2-1; 7 bases are shared with TRBD2. The CDR3 spans 16 residues. V shed 0 bases and J 7 bases; nucleotides not matched to a gene: 9. Germline V lookup: CDR1 SGHTA, CDR2 FQGNSA.

This clone came up once. The chain employs TRBV11-2 and TRBJ2-3; 8 bases match TRBD2. J gave up 6 bases and V 5 bases, and 13 bases lay outside the gene matches. The CDR3 has 16 residues. CDR1 is SGHAT and CDR2 is FQNNGV in the germline V gene. The CDR3 reads CASSLLLADNGDTQYF. CDR3 bases: TGTGCCAGCAGCCTACTACTAGCGGACAACGGGGATACGCAGTATTTT.

This clone was counted a single time. The chain employs TRBV12-5 and TRBJ1-5; D not certain. The CDR3 consists of 11 residues. Trimming shortened V by 3 bases and J by 7 bases, and 4 bases separated the two germline ends. Germline V lookup: CDR1 LGHNT, CDR2 FRNRAP. The CDR3 DNA is TGTGCTAGTGGTTTATGGCAGCCCCAGCATTTT. It translates to CASGLWQPQHF.

This chain uses TRBV4-2 with TRBJ2-2; the D gene is possibly TRBD2 (5 bases). V shed 3 bases and J shed 6 bases, with 11 bases lying between them. The germline gives CDR1 LGHNA, CDR2 YNFKEQ. The CDR3 totals 14 residues. The CDR3 DNA is TGTGCCAGCAGCCAGGCTAGCCAGGCCGGGGAGCTGTTTTTT. Its translation: CASSQASQAGELFF.

The chain recombines TRBV30 with TRBJ2-2; TRBD2 might be the D (6 bases). The V gene's germline CDR1 is GTSNPN and CDR2 SVGIG (reference sequence). V was pared by 2 bases and J by 3 bases, with 16 bases between. This CDR3 has 16 residues. CDR3 amino acids: CAWSSTPGVYTGELFF. CDR3 coding DNA: TGTGCCTGGAGTTCTACACCGGGAGTGTACACCGGGGAGCTGTTTTTT.

This chain uses TRBV7-2 with TRBJ2-5; D may be TRBD2 (6 bases). V was cut by 7 bases and J by 3 bases, with 15 bases left in between. Germline V gives CDR1 SGHTA, CDR2 FQGNSA. This CDR3 is 14 amino acids long. CDR3 region: CASTHGGIKETQYF. The CDR3 DNA follows: TGTGCCAGCACTCACGGAGGGATAAAAGAGACCCAGTACTTC.

This clone was counted only a few times. The genes are TRBV10-1 and TRBJ2-7; 8 positions match TRBD1. Germline-derived CDR1 and CDR2 are WNHNN and SYGVQD (reference sequence). This CDR3 has 13 residues. The CDR3 DNA sequence: TGCGCAGGACGGACAGGGACGCCCTACGAGCAGTACTTC. This sequence encodes CAGRTGTPYEQYF.

This chain links TRBV5-1 with TRBJ2-3; D gene ambiguous. Trimming stripped 0 bases from V and 2 bases from J, with 10 bases between. CDR3 length: 15 amino acids. Per the germline V gene, CDR1 is SGHRS and CDR2 is YFSETQ. CDR3 nucleotides: TGCGCCAGCAGCTTGGTTACCACCCCCACAGATACGCAGTATTTT. This sequence encodes CASSLVTTPTDTQYF.

This rearrangement joins TRBV6-6 to TRBJ2-7; D is undetermined. There are 12 residues in the CDR3. Germline CDR1 reads MNHNY; CDR2 reads SVGAGI (reference sequence). The V end was cut by 4 bases, the J end by 7 bases, with 11 bases between. CDR3 nucleotide sequence: TGTGCCAGCAGTTGGATCAGCCGGGAGCAGTACTTC. Translating gives CASSWISREQYF.

Concerning this clone: Other nucleotide sequences in the sample specify the same CDR3. The chain combines TRBV12-3 or TRBV12-4 with TRBJ1-1; D gene uncertain. The CDR3 is 11 amino acids. V was shortened by 1 base and J by 3 bases, with 0 bases between the two germline ends. The CDR3 DNA sequence: TGTGCCAGCAGTTTAGACACTGAAGCTTTCTTT. This sequence encodes CASSLDTEAFF.